Presented here are 13 T cell receptor beta chains from one specimen sequenced in a study of blood T cell repertoires in COVID-19. Data came from immunoSEQ multiplex PCR; TCRdb stores just in-frame clones and leaves some out. The sample has approximately 140,000 clones; around nine tenths are singletons. Sequencing used peripheral blood. The receptors stem from a human donor in a cohort sampled during active COVID-19.

The chain employs TRBV7-9 and TRBJ2-3; 8 bases agree with TRBD1. Germline assignment: CDR1 SEHNR and CDR2 FQNEAQ (reference sequence). The CDR3 runs to 15 residues. Trimming took 2 bases from V and 0 from J; bases not matched to a gene: 1. CDR3 nucleotide sequence: TGTGCCAGCAGCTTATGGGACAGGAGCACAGATACGCAGTATTTT. Translated: CASSLWDRSTDTQYF.

The chain has TRBV7-9 and TRBJ1-6; TRBD1 agrees at 7 bases. The CDR3 is made up of 14 amino acids. V lost 1 base to trimming and J lost 9 bases; unmatched junction nucleotides: 3. Germline V gene lookup returns CDR1 SEHNR and CDR2 FQNEAQ (reference sequence). As DNA, the CDR3 is TGTGCCAGCAGCTTAGGACAGGGAGGTTCACCCCTCCACTTT. Its translation is CASSLGQGGSPLHF.

The V gene is TRBV28, the J gene TRBJ1-4, with D possibly TRBD1 on 5 matching bases. The CDR3 consists of 16 residues. The germline gives CDR1 MDHEN, CDR2 SYDVKM. V lost 5 bases to trimming and J lost 8 bases, with 21 bases between them. The CDR3 nucleotides are TGTGCCAGCAGTCTGGCCTATTGGGGGGTTGGGGAAAAACTGTTTTTT. Protein product: CASSLAYWGVGEKLFF.

This sequence joins TRBV9 and TRBJ2-7; TRBD1 matches at 10 bases. The CDR3 runs to 14 residues. The V and J ends lost 0 bases and 4 bases, in that order; junction bases with no gene match: 1. The germline V gene encodes CDR1 SGDLS and CDR2 YYNGEE. CDR3 protein: CASSVGDRGYEQYF. The CDR3 DNA reads as TGTGCCAGCAGCGTAGGGGACAGGGGTTACGAGCAGTACTTC.

This chain connects TRBV6-1 to TRBJ2-7; TRBD1 matches at 9 bases. The ends lost 4 bases at V and 0 bases at J; junction bases unmatched: 7. The V gene's germline CDR1 is MNHNS and CDR2 SASEGT. CDR3 size: 16 residues. The CDR3 sequence is CASSGGQGSYSYEQYF. CDR3 in DNA: TGTGCCAGCAGTGGGGGACAGGGATCTTACTCCTACGAGCAGTACTTC.

CDR3 coding DNA: TGTGCCAGTAGGGGGCCGAGGCGACACTATGGCTACACCTTC. Encoded protein: CASRGPRRHYGYTF. The chain links TRBV19 to TRBJ1-2; tentatively, D is TRBD1 (5 bases). Germline V gives CDR1 LNHDA, CDR2 SQIVND (reference sequence). The CDR3 loop spans 14 amino acids. The V and J ends lost 6 bases and 3 bases respectively, with 14 bases between them. The variable domain in full, with the rest retrieved from reference TRBV19 and TRBJ1-2, is DGGITQSPKYLFRKEGQNVTLSCEQNLNHDAMYWYRQDPGQGLRLIYYSQIVNDFQKGDIAEGYSVSREKKESFPLTVTSAQKNPTAFYLCASRGPRRHYGYTFGSGTRLTVV.

This sequence joins TRBV28 and TRBJ1-4; possibly TRBD1 for D (6 bases). In germline, CDR1 is MDHEN, CDR2 SYDVKM. The CDR3 length is 16 residues. V lost 2 bases, J lost 6 bases, and 16 bases lay in between. The CDR3: CASSLDATGGHEKLFF. CDR3 bases: TGTGCCAGCAGTTTAGACGCGACAGGTGGCCATGAAAAACTGTTTTTT. The complete variable domain, with remaining parts taken from reference TRBV28 and TRBJ1-4, reads DVKVTQSSRYLVKRTGEKVFLECVQDMDHENMFWYRQDPGLGLRLIYFSYDVKMKEKGDIPEGYSVSREKKERFSLILESASTNQTSMYLCASSLDATGGHEKLFFGSGTQLSVL.

The V call is TRBV6-5, the J call TRBJ1-2, with unresolved D. V lost 9 bases and J 1 base, leaving 18 bases between the germline ends. This CDR3 is built from 15 residues. Per the germline V gene, CDR1 is MNHEY and CDR2 is SVGAGI. Written as DNA, the CDR3 is TGTGCCAGTATTGGAGGGCAGGCCTTTAACTATGGCTACACCTTC. This gives the protein CASIGGQAFNYGYTF.

CDR3 loop: CASSLVPTSTDTQYF. CDR3 nucleotide sequence: TGTGCCAGCAGCTTAGTTCCAACTAGCACAGATACGCAGTATTTT. This chain connects TRBV7-2 to TRBJ2-3; D is undetermined. Deletions cut 1 base from V and 0 bases from J, with 8 bases between. Germline-derived CDR1 and CDR2 are SGHTA and FQGNSA. This CDR3 region has 15 residues.

V and J are TRBV5-1 and TRBJ2-2; tentatively, D is TRBD2 (5 bases). CDR3 size: 13 residues. CDR1 is SGHRS and CDR2 is YFSETQ in the germline V gene. The V end lost 4 bases, the J end lost 6 bases, and 10 bases lay between the germline ends. CDR3 amino acids: CASSTGWAGELFF. In nucleotides, the CDR3 is TGCGCCAGCAGCACGGGATGGGCCGGGGAGCTGTTTTTT.

The genes are TRBV11-2 and TRBJ2-3, with D maybe TRBD2 (6 bases). The ends were cut back, 5 bases at V and 0 bases at J, with 15 bases in the middle. Germline V gene data show CDR1 as SGHAT and CDR2 as FQNNGV. CDR3 length: 16 residues. The CDR3 nucleotides are TGTGCCAGCAGCCGCATAGCGGTTACTAGCACAGATACGCAGTATTTT. Translating it yields CASSRIAVTSTDTQYF.

The rearrangement joins TRBV7-3 to TRBJ2-1, with 8 bases matching TRBD1. The CDR3 consists of 15 residues. The V gene end was trimmed by 5 bases and the J gene end by 2 bases; junction bases not matched to a gene: 5. Germline CDR1 and CDR2: SGHTA and FQGTGA. The CDR3 spells CASSPGQDPYNEQFF. CDR3 in DNA: TGTGCCAGCAGCCCGGGACAGGACCCCTACAATGAGCAGTTCTTC.

The rearrangement uses TRBV2 and TRBJ2-7, with D unresolved. V lost 6 bases and J lost 3, with 21 bases in between. CDR1 SNHLY and CDR2 FYNNEI come from the germline V gene. This CDR3 region has 16 residues. CDR3 in DNA: TGTGCCAGCAGGGAGACGGCATCCGTCTCGGTCTACGAGCAGTACTTC. Translating gives CASRETASVSVYEQYF.